This T cell receptor (beta chain) was captured by sequencing in a study of cytomegalovirus exposure and HLA in healthy donors. Study overall: Under 85% of 350 to 400 genotyped donors fell in the Caucasian-associated ancestry cluster.

In germline, CDR1 is MGHRA, CDR2 YSYEKL. The ends lost 3 bases at V and 3 bases at J; junction bases unmatched: 10. This CDR3 contains 17 residues. The PCR ran on 60 Vbeta and 13 Jbeta primers. Some clones are missing from TCRdb's copy, which holds only in-frame ones; the method was immunoSEQ multiplex PCR. Among 100,000 or so clones listed, approximately 68% were seen once. Findings of the study overall: Most likely, a cluster of highly shared sequence variants arose as a sequencing artifact.

Worth noting for this clone: No antigen is known for it.

As for the donors, each was a healthy bone marrow donor. Sequencing used PBMCs. The clonotype originates from a woman between 18 and 30 years old in good health and CMV-seropositive. The V gene is TRBV4-1, the J gene TRBJ2-7; 11 bases match TRBD1. CDR3 nucleotide sequence: TGCGCCAGCAGCCAGAAGACCCCGGGACAGGGGGGCTACGAGCAGTACTTC. The encoded protein is CASSQKTPGQGGYEQYF.